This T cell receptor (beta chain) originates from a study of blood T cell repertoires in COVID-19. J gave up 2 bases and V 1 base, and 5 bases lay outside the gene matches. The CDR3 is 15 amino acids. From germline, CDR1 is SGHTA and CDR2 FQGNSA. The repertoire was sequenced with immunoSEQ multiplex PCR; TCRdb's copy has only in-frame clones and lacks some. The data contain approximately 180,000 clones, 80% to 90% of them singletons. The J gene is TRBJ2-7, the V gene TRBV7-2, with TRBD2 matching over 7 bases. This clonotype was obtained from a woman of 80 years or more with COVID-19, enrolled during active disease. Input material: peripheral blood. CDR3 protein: CASSLGSSGAYEQYF. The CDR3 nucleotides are TGTGCCAGCAGCTTAGGGTCCAGCGGGGCCTACGAGCAGTACTTC.